This TCR beta chain was sequenced for a study of blood T cell repertoires in COVID-19. Study summary: Acute-phase and convalescent COVID-19 samples originated in the United States, Italy and Spain.

In the source study's methods: Amplification with reference gene primers provided the estimates of nucleated cell counts. Assay: immunoSEQ multiplex PCR; the TCRdb copy retains only in-frame clones and omits some. The V and J calls and clone size are taken from that table; D and trimming were inferred from the DNA. In the table there are about 220,000 clones, approximately 82% of which are singletons. Deletions cut 5 bases from V and 6 bases from J, with 13 bases between. The CDR3 extends over 13 amino acids. Germline V gene lookup returns CDR1 SEHNR and CDR2 FQNEAQ (reference sequence). The TCR was taken from a middle-aged man with active or convalescent COVID-19. Source material: peripheral blood. This chain connects TRBV7-9 to TRBJ1-1; D possibly corresponds to TRBD1 (5 bases). CDR3: CASSKDSGAEAFF. In DNA form, the CDR3 reads TGTGCCAGCAGCAAAGACAGCGGGGCTGAAGCTTTCTTT.